The clone carrying this T cell receptor (beta chain) was seen a few times. The antigen remains unidentified. Trimming pared 6 bases from V and 3 bases from J, leaving 6 bases between. CDR3 length: 12 amino acids. The entry originates in a study of CD8 T cells in ankylosing spondylitis. MiXCR was run by TCRdb on the 5' RACE reads, yielding one entry per CDR3 protein. In the table there are a few hundred thousand distinct CDR3 sequences, about a fifth of which are singletons. Study observations and caveats: Clones tied to disease were said to be significantly enriched in matched ankylosing spondylitis synovial fluid. Seven to nine highly homologous variants formed a TCR beta motif that appeared characteristic of ankylosing spondylitis blood.

The source is a male donor with ankylosing spondylitis. The chain uses TRBV12-3 or TRBV12-4 and TRBJ2-1; D is undetermined. The source material was blood, either unsorted or a sorted T cell fraction (not recorded which). Here the CDR3 DNA reads TGTGCCAGCAGGTTATACTACAATGAGCAGTTCTTC. Protein sequence: CASRLYYNEQFF.